The 3 T cell receptor beta chains presented below share a single source sample, sequenced in a study of cytomegalovirus exposure and HLA in healthy donors. This PCR relied on a set of 60 Vbeta primers and 13 Jbeta primers. The repertoire was sequenced with immunoSEQ multiplex PCR; TCRdb's copy has only in-frame clones and lacks some. The table shows some 99,000 clones, with 76% occurring only once. Sequenced sample: PBMCs. These receptors all stem from a man aged 35 to 55 in good health and CMV-seronegative.

The chain uses TRBV9 and TRBJ1-6; maybe TRBD1 (6 bases). Per germline, CDR1 SGDLS and CDR2 YYNGEE. This CDR3 is built from 16 residues. V shed 5 bases and J shed 5 bases, with 17 bases lying between them. DNA for the CDR3: TGTGCCAGCAGTCCGGGACACGATATTAATAATTCACCCCTCCACTTT. Its translation is CASSPGHDINNSPLHF.

The chain has TRBV2 and TRBJ1-2; 8 bases fit TRBD1. Germline V lookup: CDR1 SNHLY, CDR2 FYNNEI. V trimming: 6 bases; J trimming: 0 bases; junction bases outside the gene matches: 21. The CDR3 is 20 residues long. The CDR3 sequence: CASRYTTGVPRWASNYGYTF. As DNA, the CDR3 is TGTGCCAGCAGGTATACGACAGGGGTTCCGCGTTGGGCGTCTAACTATGGCTACACCTTC.

The chain is built from TRBV4-3 and TRBJ2-7, with D unclear. Germline V gene lookup returns CDR1 LGHNA and CDR2 YSLEER. Trimming took off 4 bases at V and 0 bases at J, with 4 bases between the two ends. The CDR3 runs 12 residues. The CDR3 sequence is CASSPCSYEQYF. The DNA for the CDR3 is TGCGCCAGCAGCCCCTGCTCCTACGAGCAGTACTTC.